This T cell receptor (beta chain) was captured in a study of shared clonotypes between healthy human individuals. The material for each subset, its genomic DNA, was split evenly across several immunoSEQ plates. Sequenced by immunoSEQ multiplex PCR; TCRdb stores in-frame clones only, minus some. Among 2 million to 2.5 million clones, 90% to 95% were seen once, and the ten largest hold around 0.4%. There are 15 residues in the CDR3. Deletions cut 5 bases from V and 2 bases from J, with 14 bases between. Germline V gene sequence: CDR1 KGHSH, CDR2 LQKENI. Adult Caucasians living in Nashville, Tennessee made up all of the donors.

The sample consisted of naive CD4+ T cells from PBMCs. Subset denoted: CD45RA+ positively selected. This chain connects TRBV18 to TRBJ2-3; D is undetermined. This clonotype was sampled from a man between 18 and 29 years old in good health. Some clones in this sample may be carry-over from other donors' samples. In DNA form, the CDR3 reads TGTGCCAGCTCATCCGGCCGGAAGTTCACAGATACGCAGTATTTT. Translation gives CASSSGRKFTDTQYF.